This entry features one TCR beta chain sequence. What it binds is not known. The sample belongs to a study of T cell responses to AZD1222 COVID-19 vaccine. Study background: Some second doses came at about 4 weeks and others at about 12 weeks; these were pooled. Study results and limitations: Donors were mostly white British, more females; clonal diversity possibly underestimated. Spike-specific TCRs gained breadth and depth after people received two AZD1222 doses.

CDR1 and CDR2 from the germline V gene are SGHTA and FQGNSA. The CDR3 consists of 15 residues. Trimming took off 1 base at V and 4 bases at J, with 11 bases between the two ends. The method was immunoSEQ multiplex PCR; TCRdb's version includes in-frame clones alone and lacks a portion of them. The sample records approximately 140,000 clones, around 95% being singletons. The specimen comprised peripheral blood, sampled on day 0 of AZD1222 vaccination. This TCR came from an adult in good health. This sequence joins TRBV7-2 and TRBJ2-4; maybe TRBD1 (6 bases). CDR3 region: CASSLGLGQKNIQYF. The CDR3 DNA sequence: TGTGCCAGCAGCTTAGGCCTAGGACAGAAAAACATTCAGTACTTC.